This T cell receptor (beta chain) came from a study of blood T cell repertoires in COVID-19. Study details: Sources were T cells, B-cell-depleted T cells, or PBMCs; the material itself was cDNA or gDNA.

This CDR3 spans 14 amino acids. The V gene's germline CDR1 is MNHNY and CDR2 SVGAGI (reference sequence). Losses at the gene ends were 6 bases for V and 10 bases for J; bases not matched to a gene: 8. Study processing details: Researchers report that nucleated cell counts were estimated from reference gene primer amplification. The repertoire was sequenced with immunoSEQ multiplex PCR; TCRdb's copy has only in-frame clones and lacks some. V and J calls and clone size follow that table, whereas D and trimming were derived from the DNA. The sample shows about 210,000 clones, roughly 79% of them seen only once. Participant age was roughly 18 to 90 years, and participants resided in 20 to 30 US areas. Grouping used clinical history reported by participants in a survey and questionnaire.

The chain carries TRBV6-6 and TRBJ1-6; 8 positions match TRBD1. The sample taken for sequencing was PBMCs or T cells enriched from blood (not recorded which). This receptor was obtained from a woman aged 45-65 years with acute COVID-19. The CDR3 loop reads CASSLTGANSPLHF. CDR3 DNA: TGTGCCAGCAGCTTGACAGGGGCCAACTCACCCCTCCACTTT.